This T cell receptor (beta chain) derives from a study of neurological immune-mediated disorders. The overall study: About 90% of the 34 multiple sclerosis patients had relapsing-remitting disease; 3 had secondary progressive. Study results and limitations: The study found no CDR3 amino acid sequences shared by expanded clones across subjects, suggesting private repertoires in all groups.

This clonotype was counted at least ten times. Its antigen is not known. CDR3 length equals 12 residues. Trimming took 1 base from V and 7 from J, leaving 7 bases between them. Per germline, CDR1 MGHRA and CDR2 YSYEKL. MiXCR was run by TCRdb on the 5' RACE reads, yielding one entry per CDR3 protein. The sample has 35,000 to 40,000 distinct CDR3 sequences; 2.5% are singletons. The specimen sequenced was PBMCs. J is TRBJ1-1 and V is TRBV4-1, with no clear D. The source of this sequence is a man aged 45-65 years with multiple sclerosis. The CDR3 here is CASSQGVGEAFF. The CDR3 region has the DNA TGCGCCAGCAGCCAAGGTGTGGGTGAAGCTTTCTTT.